This paragraph covers one T cell receptor beta chain sequence. These data are taken from a study of PD-1 blockade in mismatch repair-deficient tumors. Sequenced by immunoSEQ multiplex PCR; TCRdb stores in-frame clones only, minus some. The sample lists around 120,000 clones, roughly 90% occurring once. CDR1 and CDR2 (germline): MDHEN, SYDVKM. This CDR3 comprises 13 residues. The ends were cut back, 2 bases at V and 7 bases at J, with 9 bases in the middle. The sequence came from an adult with mismatch repair-deficient cancer. Sequencing used peripheral blood, obtained just under 74 weeks after starting pembrolizumab. This chain links TRBV28 with TRBJ2-1; no definite D call. CDR3 protein: CASSLIERNEQFF. In DNA form, the CDR3 reads TGTGCCAGCAGTTTAATAGAAAGAAATGAGCAGTTCTTC.